The 17 T cell receptor beta chains below all came from one sample that was sequenced in a study of chronic HIV infection and antiretroviral therapy (dated by TCRdb to between 2014 and 2017). Library creation used 5' RACE. These reads were obtained on an Illumina MiSeq. Using fastp at Q25 and MiXCR, TCRdb reprocessed the public reads and kept productive beta chains. A single entry per CDR3 protein holds the most common genes and DNA from its merged rows. The sample has fewer than 40,000 distinct CDR3 sequences on record, about 8.1% of them singletons. About 3% of the sample comes from the top ten. What was sequenced was peripheral blood. The receptors here all came from an adult who had HIV and had not received antiretroviral therapy, or was an uninfected healthy control (not recorded which).

The CDR3 DNA reads TGCAGCGGGACAGGGGTAATGAACACTGAAGCTTTCTTT. This sequence encodes CSGTGVMNTEAFF. V is TRBV29-1 and J is TRBJ1-1; TRBD1 matches at 9 bases. The CDR3 length is 13 residues. V dropped 7 bases and J dropped 0; count of bases not matched to a gene: 3. The germline V gene has CDR1 SQVTM and CDR2 ANQGSEA.

The sample holds many counts of this clonotype. The rearrangement uses TRBV28 and TRBJ1-2; D might be TRBD1 (6 bases). The CDR3 covers 12 residues. V lost 6 bases and J lost 5, with 10 bases in between. CDR1 is MDHEN, CDR2 SYDVKM, per germline. As DNA, the CDR3 is TGTGCCAGCAGCCAGACAGGTTATGGCTACACCTTC. It translates to CASSQTGYGYTF.

The CDR3 spells CATSREGNNEQFF. The CDR3 DNA follows: TGTGCCACCAGCAGAGAGGGAAACAATGAGCAGTTCTTC. The chain combines TRBV15 with TRBJ2-1; D remains ambiguous. The V end was cut by 0 bases, the J end by 5 bases, with 5 bases between. Germline CDR1 LNHNV, CDR2 YYDKDF (reference sequence). The CDR3 has 13 amino acids.

The V call is TRBV2, the J call TRBJ1-5; no firm D call. The CDR3 length is 14 residues. V gave up 6 bases and J gave up 1 base, with 10 bases separating them. Germline CDR1 SNHLY, CDR2 FYNNEI. CDR3 sequence reads: CASRGMGSNQPQHF. CDR3 nucleotides: TGTGCCAGCAGAGGGATGGGGAGCAATCAGCCCCAGCATTTT.

This clonotype was seen repeatedly, ten times or more. The V gene is TRBV2, the J gene TRBJ2-3, with 7 bases identical to TRBD2. After removal of 6 bases from V and 4 bases from J, the junction contained 4 bases not matched to a gene. The CDR3 loop spans 13 amino acids. CDR1 is SNHLY, CDR2 FYNNEI, per germline. This chain's CDR3 is CASRGGSADTQYF. In nucleotides, the CDR3 is TGTGCCAGCAGAGGCGGGAGCGCAGATACGCAGTATTTT.

The sample holds many counts of this clonotype. The chain employs TRBV3-1 and TRBJ2-2, with TRBD2 as a possible D gene (6 bases). V was clipped by 5 bases and J by 0 bases, with 10 bases between them. This CDR3 spans 15 amino acids. Germline CDR1 LGHDT, CDR2 YNNKEL (reference sequence). The CDR3 DNA is TGTGCCAGCAGCTTGGGCGGGGCGAACACCGGGGAGCTGTTTTTT. This codes for CASSLGGANTGELFF. The full variable domain, in which reference TRBV3-1 and TRBJ2-2 provide the parts outside the CDR3, is DTAVSQTPKYLVTQMGNDKSIKCEQNLGHDTMYWYKQDSKKFLKIMFSYNNKELIINETVPNRFSPKSPDKAHLNLHINSLELGDSAVYFCASSLGGANTGELFFGEGSRLTVL.

The chain recombines TRBV29-1 with TRBJ2-3; 12 bases agree with TRBD2. The CDR3 contains 16 residues. The germline V gene encodes CDR1 SQVTM and CDR2 ANQGSEA. V lost 3 bases to trimming and J lost 2 bases; unmatched junction nucleotides: 6. Written as DNA, the CDR3 is TGCAGCGTTGAGGGGGGACTAGCGGGTTACACAGATACGCAGTATTTT. As protein: CSVEGGLAGYTDTQYF.

This clonotype has just a few counts. The chain uses TRBV7-2 and TRBJ2-5; D remains unclear. V dropped 5 bases and J dropped 1 base, with 11 bases sitting between them. CDR1 and CDR2 (germline): SGHTA, FQGNSA. This CDR3 is 14 amino acids long. Here the CDR3 reads CASSPPGPQETQYF. Here the CDR3 DNA reads TGTGCCAGCAGCCCCCCCGGGCCCCAAGAGACCCAGTACTTC.

The chain has TRBV29-1 and TRBJ2-2; D is undetermined. Germline V gives CDR1 SQVTM, CDR2 ANQGSEA. The CDR3 runs 12 residues. Trimming took off 7 bases at V and 4 bases at J, with 10 bases between the two ends. CDR3 residues: CSAVLFTGELFF. The CDR3 bases are TGCAGCGCCGTCCTATTCACCGGGGAGCTGTTTTTT.

The chain has TRBV28 and TRBJ2-7, with D uncertain. The V end was cut by 1 base, the J end by 6 bases, with 7 bases between. Germline lookup yields CDR1 MDHEN and CDR2 SYDVKM. The CDR3 contains 12 residues. The CDR3 DNA reads as TGTGCCAGCAGTTTATCCGCGACCGAGCAGTACTTC. Translated: CASSLSATEQYF.

The rearrangement uses TRBV20-1 and TRBJ1-3; D remains ambiguous. V dropped 0 bases and J dropped 0 bases, with 9 bases sitting between them. Germline values: CDR1 DFQATT, CDR2 SNEGSKA (reference sequence). The CDR3 sequence is 15 residues long. The CDR3 coding sequence is TGCAGTGCTAGAGATGAGGGCAGCTCTGGAAACACCATATATTTT. Translating gives CSARDEGSSGNTIYF.

This chain connects TRBV20-1 to TRBJ2-1; D unclear. CDR3 length: 12 residues. Germline V gives CDR1 DFQATT, CDR2 SNEGSKA (reference sequence). The ends were cut back, 6 bases at V and 9 bases at J, with 15 bases in the middle. CDR3 nucleotide sequence: TGCAGTGCCACTTTCGTCGGTGGTGAGCAGTTCTTC. It translates to CSATFVGGEQFF.

This clonotype has ten or more counts. The CDR3 spells CASSLPYRDRASWTQYF. The CDR3 region has the DNA TGTGCCAGCAGCCTACCATACCGGGACAGGGCCTCATGGACGCAGTATTTT. The gene calls are TRBV11-1 and TRBJ2-3, with 9 bases lining up with TRBD1. From germline, CDR1 is SGHAT and CDR2 FQDESV (reference sequence). This CDR3 is built from 17 residues. After removal of 5 bases from V and 9 bases from J, the junction contained 18 bases not matched to a gene.

In its sample, this clonotype was seen many times. This chain connects TRBV20-1 to TRBJ1-1; weak D call: TRBD1 (5 bases). The V gene's germline CDR1 is DFQATT and CDR2 SNEGSKA (reference sequence). The CDR3 has 15 residues. Trimming removed 0 bases at V and 0 bases at J, with 11 bases between. The CDR3 sequence is CSARDNGALNTEAFF. The CDR3 DNA reads as TGCAGTGCTAGAGATAACGGGGCCCTGAACACTGAAGCTTTCTTT.

CDR3 DNA sequence: TGCAGTGCTAGTACGCGGGGGAACACCGGGGAGCTGTTTTTT. Translated, it gives CSASTRGNTGELFF. This chain connects TRBV20-1 to TRBJ2-2, with D possibly TRBD2 on 6 matching bases. V gave up 3 bases and J gave up 1 base, with 9 bases separating them. The CDR3 is made up of 14 amino acids. Germline V CDR1 and CDR2: DFQATT, SNEGSKA (reference sequence).

This clonotype occurred a few times. The chain employs TRBV25-1 and TRBJ2-7; 12 bases fit TRBD2. The CDR3 is 16 residues long. Germline V gene sequence: CDR1 MGHDK, CDR2 SYGVNS. Trimming removed 4 bases from V and 0 bases from J; junction bases left unmatched: 4. The chain's CDR3 is CASSGRLAGDSYEQYF. Written as DNA, the CDR3 is TGTGCCAGCAGTGGGAGACTAGCGGGAGACTCCTACGAGCAGTACTTC.

This clonotype came up a few times. This chain connects TRBV5-1 to TRBJ2-1; no clear D. The CDR3 runs to 14 residues. V lost 5 bases and J lost 0, with 9 bases in between. Germline V gene data show CDR1 as SGHRS and CDR2 as YFSETQ. CDR3 region: CASSPDGSYNEQFF. The CDR3 coding sequence is TGCGCCAGCAGTCCGGACGGCTCCTACAATGAGCAGTTCTTC. The whole variable domain, filled in from reference TRBV5-1 and TRBJ2-1, reads KAGVTQTPRYLIKTRGQQVTLSCSPISGHRSVSWYQQTPGQGLQFLFEYFSETQRNKGNFPGRFSGRQFSNSRSEMNVSTLELGDSALYLCASSPDGSYNEQFFGPGTRLTVL.